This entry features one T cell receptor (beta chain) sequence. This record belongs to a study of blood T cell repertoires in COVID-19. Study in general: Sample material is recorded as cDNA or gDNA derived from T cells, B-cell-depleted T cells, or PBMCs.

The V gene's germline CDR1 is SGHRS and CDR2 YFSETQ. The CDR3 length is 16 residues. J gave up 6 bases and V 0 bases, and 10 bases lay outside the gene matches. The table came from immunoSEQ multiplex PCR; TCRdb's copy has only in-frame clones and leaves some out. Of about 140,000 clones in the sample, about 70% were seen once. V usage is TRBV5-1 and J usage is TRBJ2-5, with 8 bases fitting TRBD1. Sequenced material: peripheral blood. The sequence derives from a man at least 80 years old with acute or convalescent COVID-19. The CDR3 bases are TGCGCCAGCAGCTTGGTTCAGGGGGCGCGACGTCAGACCCAGTACTTC. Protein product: CASSLVQGARRQTQYF.